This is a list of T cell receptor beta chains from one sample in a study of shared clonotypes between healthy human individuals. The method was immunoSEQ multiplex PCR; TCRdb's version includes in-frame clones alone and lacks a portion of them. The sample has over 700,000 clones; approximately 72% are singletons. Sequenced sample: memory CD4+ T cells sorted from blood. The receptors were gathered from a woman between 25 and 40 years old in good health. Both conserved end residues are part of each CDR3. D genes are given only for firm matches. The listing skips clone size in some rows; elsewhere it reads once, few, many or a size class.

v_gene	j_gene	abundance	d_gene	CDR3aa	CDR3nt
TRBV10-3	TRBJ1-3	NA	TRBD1	CAIREKTGAGNTIYF	TGTGCCATCAGGGAAAAGACAGGGGCTGGAAACACCATATATTTT
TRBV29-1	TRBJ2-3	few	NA	CSLQPGVPSTDTQYF	TGCAGCTTGCAACCAGGGGTTCCTAGCACAGATACGCAGTATTTT
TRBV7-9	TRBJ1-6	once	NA	CASSWPGEGSPLHF	TGTGCCAGCAGCTGGCCCGGGGAGGGATCACCCCTCCACTTT
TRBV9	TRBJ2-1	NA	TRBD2	CASSVEAGGMGNEQFF	TGTGCCAGCAGCGTAGAGGCGGGAGGGATGGGAAATGAGCAGTTCTTC
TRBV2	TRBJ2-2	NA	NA	CASLPGPTTGELFF	TGTGCCAGCCTACCGGGACCGACCACCGGGGAGCTGTTTTTT
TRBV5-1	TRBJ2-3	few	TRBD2	CASSLGTSGNTDTQYF	TGCGCCAGCAGCTTGGGGACTAGCGGGAACACAGATACGCAGTATTTT
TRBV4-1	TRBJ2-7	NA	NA	CASSQVLQEAYEQYF	TGCGCCAGCAGCCAAGTTTTACAGGAAGCCTACGAGCAGTACTTC
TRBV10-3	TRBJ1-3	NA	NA	CAIREGMLGNTIYF	TGTGCCATCAGAGAGGGCATGCTTGGAAACACCATATATTTT
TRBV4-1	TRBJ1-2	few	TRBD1	CASSQGQIYTF	TGCGCCAGCAGCCAGGGACAGATCTACACCTTC
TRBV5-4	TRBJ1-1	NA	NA	CASSLVAANTEAFF	TGTGCCAGCAGCTTGGTGGCAGCGAACACTGAAGCTTTCTTT
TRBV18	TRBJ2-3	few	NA	CASSPGTGADTQYF	TGTGCCAGCTCACCAGGGACTGGCGCGGATACGCAGTATTTT
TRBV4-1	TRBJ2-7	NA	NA	CASSQAKGDPYEQYF	TGCGCCAGCAGCCAAGCTAAAGGGGACCCCTACGAGCAGTACTTC
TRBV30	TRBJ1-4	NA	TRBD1	CAWSPSGTAKNEKLFF	TGTGCCTGGAGTCCTTCCGGGACAGCAAAAAATGAAAAACTGTTTTTT
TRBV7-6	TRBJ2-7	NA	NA	CASSRADSYEQYF	TGTGCCAGCAGCCGGGCGGACAGCTACGAGCAGTACTTC
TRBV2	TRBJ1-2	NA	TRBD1	CASSGDSNYGYTF	TGTGCCAGCAGTGGGGACAGTAACTATGGCTACACCTTC
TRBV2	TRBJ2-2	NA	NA	CASRPGRGTFTGELFF	TGTGCCAGCAGACCTGGGCGCGGGACGTTCACCGGGGAGCTGTTTTTT
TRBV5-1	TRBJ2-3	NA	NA	CASSLEWGINTQYF	TGCGCCAGCAGCTTGGAGTGGGGGATAAATACGCAGTATTTT
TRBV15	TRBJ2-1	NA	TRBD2	CATSRDFGTSGRYEQFF	TGTGCCACCAGCAGAGATTTCGGGACTAGCGGGAGATATGAGCAGTTCTTC
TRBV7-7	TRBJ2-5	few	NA	CASSPDSQETQYF	TGTGCCAGCAGCCCTGACAGTCAAGAGACCCAGTACTTC
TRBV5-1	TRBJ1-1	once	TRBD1	CASSQGQANTEAFF	TGCGCCAGCAGCCAGGGACAGGCGAACACTGAAGCTTTCTTT
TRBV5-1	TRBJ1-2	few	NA	CASSGRNYGYTF	TGCGCCAGCAGCGGACGGAACTATGGCTACACCTTC
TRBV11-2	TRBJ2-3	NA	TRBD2	CASSLAATSGASTDTQYF	TGTGCCAGCAGCTTAGCGGCGACTAGCGGCGCGAGCACAGATACGCAGTATTTT
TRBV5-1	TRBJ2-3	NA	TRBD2	CASSLLPAGGADTQYF	TGCGCCAGCAGCTTACTTCCAGCGGGAGGCGCAGATACGCAGTATTTT
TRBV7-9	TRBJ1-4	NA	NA	CASSLALTDEKLFF	TGTGCCAGCAGCTTAGCGCTAACGGATGAAAAACTGTTTTTT
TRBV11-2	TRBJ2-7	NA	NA	CASSIGYEVSTYEQYF	TGTGCCAGCAGCATAGGTTATGAGGTTTCCACCTACGAGCAGTACTTC
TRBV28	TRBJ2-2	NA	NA	CASTPWGLQTIGELFF	TGTGCCAGCACCCCATGGGGACTTCAAACTATTGGGGAGCTGTTTTTT
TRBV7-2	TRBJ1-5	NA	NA	CASSSPPQPQHF	TGTGCCAGCAGCTCCCCCCCGCAGCCCCAGCATTTT
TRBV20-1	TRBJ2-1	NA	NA	CSVLGGSEQFF	TGCAGTGTCTTAGGTGGCTCGGAGCAGTTCTTC
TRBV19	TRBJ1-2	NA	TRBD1	CASRDRQYNYGYTF	TGTGCCAGTCGGGACAGACAATATAACTATGGCTACACCTTC
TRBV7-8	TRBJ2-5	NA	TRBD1	CASSRLKGQEYF	TGTGCCAGCAGCCGGTTGAAAGGACAGGAGTACTTC
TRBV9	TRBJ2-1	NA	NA	CASSGGLHNEQFF	TGTGCCAGCAGCGGGGGACTTCACAATGAGCAGTTCTTC
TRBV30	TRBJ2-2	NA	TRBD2	CAWSVGRLAGAPGELFF	TGTGCCTGGAGTGTAGGTCGGCTAGCGGGAGCTCCAGGGGAGCTGTTTTTT
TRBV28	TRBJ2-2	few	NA	CASREGLNTGELFF	TGTGCCAGCAGGGAGGGACTCAACACCGGGGAGCTGTTTTTT
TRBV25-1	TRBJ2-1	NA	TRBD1	CASGGQNYNEQFF	TGTGCCAGCGGGGGACAGAACTACAATGAGCAGTTCTTC
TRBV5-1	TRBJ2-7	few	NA	CASSLATNYEQYF	TGCGCCAGCAGCTTGGCCACGAATTACGAGCAGTACTTC
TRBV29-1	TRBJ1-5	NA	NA	CSVEVQGQPQHF	TGCAGCGTTGAGGTCCAGGGACAGCCCCAGCATTTT
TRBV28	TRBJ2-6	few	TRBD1	CASRRGQGFTGANVLTF	TGTGCCAGCAGACGGGGACAGGGCTTTACGGGGGCCAACGTCCTGACTTTC
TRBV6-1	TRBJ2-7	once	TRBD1	CASRGQGASHEQYF	TGTGCCAGCAGGGGACAGGGGGCTTCCCACGAGCAGTACTTC
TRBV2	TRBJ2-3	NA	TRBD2	CASSLVAGRSDTQYF	TGTGCCAGCAGTTTAGTAGCGGGAAGGTCAGATACGCAGTATTTT
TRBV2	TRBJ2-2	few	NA	CASSVVSESTGELFF	TGTGCCAGCAGTGTCGTTAGCGAAAGCACCGGGGAGCTGTTTTTT
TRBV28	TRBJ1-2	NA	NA	CASSLYPVAGNYGYTF	TGTGCCAGCAGTTTATACCCTGTGGCGGGTAACTATGGCTACACCTTC
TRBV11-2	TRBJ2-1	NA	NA	CASSLVWDSTAGEQFF	TGTGCCAGCAGCTTAGTTTGGGACTCAACGGCGGGTGAGCAGTTCTTC
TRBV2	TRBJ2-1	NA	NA	CASGKEGGGLGQFF	TGTGCCAGCGGGAAGGAGGGTGGCGGATTGGGGCAGTTCTTC
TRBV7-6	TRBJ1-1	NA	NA	CASSRGMNTEAFF	TGTGCCAGCAGCCGGGGGATGAACACTGAAGCTTTCTTT
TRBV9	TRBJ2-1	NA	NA	CASSVVFLADGNEQFF	TGTGCCAGCAGCGTAGTTTTTTTAGCGGACGGGAATGAGCAGTTCTTC
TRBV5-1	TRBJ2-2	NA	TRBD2	CASQGTSGNTGELFF	TGCGCCAGTCAAGGGACTAGCGGGAACACCGGGGAGCTGTTTTTT
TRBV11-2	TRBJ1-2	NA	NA	CASSLVVKPSLSHGYTF	TGTGCCAGCAGCCTCGTGGTTAAGCCCTCCTTATCCCATGGCTACACCTTC
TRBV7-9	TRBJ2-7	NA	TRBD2	CASSQEGLAGYEQYF	TGTGCCAGCAGCCAAGAGGGACTAGCGGGCTACGAGCAGTACTTC
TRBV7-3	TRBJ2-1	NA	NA	CASSLSISAEQFF	TGTGCCAGCAGCTTAAGCATTAGCGCCGAGCAGTTCTTC
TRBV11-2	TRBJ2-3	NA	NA	CASSLERTDTQYF	TGTGCCAGCAGCTTAGAGAGGACAGATACGCAGTATTTT
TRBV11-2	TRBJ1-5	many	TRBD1	CASSLDRASNQPQHF	TGTGCCAGCAGCTTGGACAGGGCTAGCAATCAGCCCCAGCATTTT
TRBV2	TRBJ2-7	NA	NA	CASRQTILYEQYF	TGTGCCAGCAGACAGACTATACTCTACGAGCAGTACTTC
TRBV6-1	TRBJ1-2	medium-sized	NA	CASNREAVYGYTF	TGTGCCAGCAATCGCGAAGCCGTCTATGGCTACACCTTC